This T cell receptor beta chain was found in a study of T cells expressing NK-cell markers. As for the study in general: The study sequenced eight donors, seven HCMV-seropositive and one seronegative.

As for this clonotype: No antigen is known for it.

cDNA encoding TCR beta was synthesized via 5'RACE template switching incorporating UMIs. TCRdb reprocessed the 5' RACE reads and stores each CDR3 protein as one record, lacking DNA. The sample has 200,000 to 300,000 distinct CDR3 sequences; the top ten hold roughly 0.4%. Study-wide results and caveats: Uncertainty persisted over the HCMV specificity of expanded NKG2C+ T cell clones. These clonotypes also led the CD3+CD56-NKG2C+ fraction in several donors.

The sample was blood T cells: a sorted CD56 or NKG2C T cell subset, CD4+ or CD8+ T cells, or bulk PBMC T cells (not recorded which). This receptor was identified in a man between 18 and 35 years old in good health.

The chain's CDR3 is CSAAPPKTQYF. The rearrangement joins TRBV20-1 to TRBJ2-5; TCRdb reports TRBD1, a call that lacks DNA to check it against. The CDR3 contains 11 residues. Per germline, CDR1 DFQATT and CDR2 SNEGSKA (reference sequence).